These 25 T cell receptor beta chains came from one sample sequenced in a study of resident and recirculating memory T cells in vitiligo. Measured with immunoSEQ multiplex PCR; TCRdb has only the in-frame clones, and not every one. The top ten clones hold approximately 5.4% of a sample with tens of thousands of clones, approximately 90% of them seen once. Sequencing was carried out using blood. Receptors originate from a male donor with vitiligo.

The chain carries TRBV6-5 and TRBJ2-1; 9 bases line up with TRBD1. Germline V CDR1 and CDR2: MNHEY, SVGAGI. The CDR3 is made up of 15 amino acids. With 8 bases clipped from V and 7 bases from J, the junction kept 12 bases outside the gene matches. The CDR3 protein is CASPRPGQGKNEQFF. CDR3 in DNA: TGTGCCAGCCCCCGTCCGGGACAGGGAAAGAATGAGCAGTTCTTC.

V gene TRBV11-1 combines with J gene TRBJ1-1; D is ambiguous. This CDR3 is built from 14 residues. Deletions cut 1 base from V and 5 bases from J, with 11 bases between. CDR1 and CDR2 (germline): SGHAT, FQDESV (reference sequence). The CDR3 loop reads CASSLVPSGTEAFF. The CDR3 nucleotides read TGTGCCAGCAGCTTAGTCCCCAGCGGGACTGAAGCTTTCTTT.

This clone is a singleton in its sample. The V gene is TRBV11-3, the J gene TRBJ2-3, with 10 bases that match TRBD2. Germline values: CDR1 SGHNT, CDR2 YENEEA. CDR3 length: 18 amino acids. Unmatched junction bases numbered 14, after V lost 5 bases and J lost 3 bases. The CDR3 spells CASSRGSSGSEGTDTQYF. In DNA, the CDR3 is TGTGCCAGCAGCCGAGGGTCTAGCGGGAGTGAAGGAACAGATACGCAGTATTTT.

V is TRBV11-2 and J is TRBJ1-2, with a weak D call TRBD1 (5 bases). Germline-derived CDR1 and CDR2 are SGHAT and FQNNGV. Trimming stripped 4 bases from V and 0 bases from J, with 12 bases between. This CDR3 has 15 residues. The CDR3 DNA reads TGTGCCAGCAGCTCCTTCCGGGGGTCTAACTATGGCTACACCTTC. It specifies CASSSFRGSNYGYTF.

This chain links TRBV10-1 with TRBJ1-1; 8 nucleotides align to TRBD1. The CDR3 spans 15 residues. Germline V gene data show CDR1 as WNHNN and CDR2 as SYGVQD (reference sequence). V was pared by 2 bases and J by 4 bases, with 6 bases of the junction left unmatched. In DNA, the CDR3 is TGCGCCAGCAGTGAGACAGGGGGTGAGGGCACTGAAGCTTTCTTT. Encoded protein: CASSETGGEGTEAFF.

The rearrangement joins TRBV28 to TRBJ1-3, with 7 bases matching TRBD1. Germline-derived CDR1 and CDR2 are MDHEN and SYDVKM. V gave up 4 bases and J gave up 3 bases; unmatched junction bases: 12. This CDR3 has 17 residues. This CDR3 is CASSSPFEGAHGNTIYF. The CDR3 DNA is TGTGCCAGCAGTTCCCCCTTCGAGGGGGCGCATGGAAACACCATATATTTT. The full variable domain, completed using reference TRBV28 and TRBJ1-3, is DVKVTQSSRYLVKRTGEKVFLECVQDMDHENMFWYRQDPGLGLRLIYFSYDVKMKEKGDIPEGYSVSREKKERFSLILESASTNQTSMYLCASSSPFEGAHGNTIYFGEGSWLTVV.

This clone was counted a single time. The chain couples TRBV6-1 to TRBJ2-3; TRBD2 agrees at 9 bases. V shed 7 bases and J 1 base; nucleotides not matched to a gene: 6. The CDR3 contains 15 residues. CDR1 MNHNS and CDR2 SASEGT come from the germline V gene. Here the CDR3 DNA reads TGTGCCAGCAAGCCTAGCGGGACCGGCACAGATACGCAGTATTTT. Translated: CASKPSGTGTDTQYF.

The chain links TRBV5-6 to TRBJ2-1; 12 bases align to TRBD2. The CDR3 spans 18 residues. Germline V lookup: CDR1 SGHDT, CDR2 YYEEEE. J lost 8 bases, V lost 0 bases, and 12 bases had no gene match. In nucleotides, the CDR3 is TGTGCCAGCAGCTTGGCTCGACTAGCGGGAGTGGTGGGCTATGAGCAGTTCTTC. This codes for CASSLARLAGVVGYEQFF. Combining the CDR3 with reference TRBV5-6 and TRBJ2-1 gives the whole variable domain DAGVTQSPTHLIKTRGQQVTLRCSPKSGHDTVSWYQQALGQGPQFIFQYYEEEERQRGNFPDRFSGHQFPNYSSELNVNALLLGDSALYLCASSLARLAGVVGYEQFFGPGTRLTVL.

The chain links TRBV6-5 to TRBJ1-2, with D hard to call. V was trimmed by 7 bases and J by 2 bases, leaving 14 bases between them. CDR3 length equals 14 residues. Per the germline V gene, CDR1 is MNHEY and CDR2 is SVGAGI. CDR3 amino acids: CASTSAVRNYGYTF. DNA for the CDR3: TGTGCCAGCACGTCGGCAGTCAGGAACTATGGCTACACCTTC.

The chain carries TRBV7-9 and TRBJ2-4, with TRBD1 as a possible D gene (6 bases). Germline lookup yields CDR1 SEHNR and CDR2 FQNEAQ (reference sequence). Trimming stripped 1 base from V and 7 bases from J, with 11 bases between. The length of the CDR3 is 14 residues. CDR3 loop: CASSLGGQGNIQYF. The CDR3 DNA sequence: TGTGCCAGCAGCTTAGGAGGGCAGGGGAACATTCAGTACTTC.

The J gene is TRBJ2-3, the V gene TRBV25-1; 7 positions agree with TRBD2. V trimming: 3 bases; J trimming: 1 base; junction bases outside the gene matches: 7. The CDR3 length is 16 residues. Germline-derived CDR1 and CDR2 are MGHDK and SYGVNS. Here the CDR3 reads CASSDPGLEGTDTQYF. The DNA for the CDR3 is TGTGCCAGCAGTGACCCCGGACTAGAAGGCACAGATACGCAGTATTTT.

This chain uses TRBV7-3 with TRBJ2-3; TRBD2 is a possible D gene (6 bases). CDR1 is SGHTA and CDR2 is FQGTGA in the germline V gene. Deletions cut 5 bases from V and 6 bases from J, with 9 bases between. CDR3 length: 12 amino acids. The CDR3 DNA sequence: TGTGCCAGCAGCACTGGGGGGGATACGCAGTATTTT. Translation: CASSTGGDTQYF.

The CDR3 coding sequence is TGCGCCAGCAGTGGGGGGACTAGCGGGAGCGTCGTGACCCAGTACTTC. Translating it yields CASSGGTSGSVVTQYF. This chain uses TRBV10-2 with TRBJ2-5, with 14 nucleotides matching TRBD2. Germline CDR1 WSHSY, CDR2 SAAADI. V shed 4 bases, J shed 7 bases, and the junction held 8 bases outside the gene matches. The CDR3 is 16 amino acids.

J is TRBJ2-3 and V is TRBV7-2; the D gene is possibly TRBD1 (6 bases). Deletions cut 5 bases from V and 2 bases from J, with 20 bases between. This CDR3 region has 17 residues. Germline CDR1 SGHTA, CDR2 FQGNSA. The CDR3 is CASSPQGAPLDTDTQYF. The CDR3 region has the DNA TGTGCCAGCAGCCCACAGGGAGCTCCCCTGGACACAGATACGCAGTATTTT.

J is TRBJ2-7 and V is TRBV27, with D perhaps TRBD1 (6 bases). Looked up from germline, CDR1 is MNHEY and CDR2 is SMNVEV (reference sequence). The CDR3 is 15 amino acids. Trimming took off 4 bases at V and 4 bases at J, with 17 bases between the two ends. As DNA, the CDR3 is TGTGCCAGCAGTTCCTTTCCTGGGACACGGTACGAGCAGTACTTC. It is translated as CASSSFPGTRYEQYF.

This clone was picked up one time. The chain joins TRBV5-1 to TRBJ2-1; perhaps TRBD2 as D (5 bases). V was cut by 4 bases and J by 4 bases, with 15 bases left in between. Germline lookup yields CDR1 SGHRS and CDR2 YFSETQ. The CDR3 is made up of 15 amino acids. The CDR3 loop reads CASSALPGKYNEQFF. The CDR3 nucleotides read TGCGCCAGCAGCGCCCTACCCGGGAAATACAATGAGCAGTTCTTC.

The genes are TRBV30 and TRBJ2-7; no clear D gene. The V gene lost 3 bases and the J gene lost 3 bases, with 6 bases spanning the gap. This CDR3 has 11 residues. Germline V gene sequence: CDR1 GTSNPN, CDR2 SVGIG (reference sequence). The CDR3 region is CAWRYGYEQYF. The CDR3 coding sequence is TGTGCCTGGAGATACGGCTACGAGCAGTACTTC.

This clone was recorded once. The chain combines TRBV28 with TRBJ2-3; 7 bases agree with TRBD1. Losses at the gene ends were 5 bases for V and 4 bases for J; bases not matched to a gene: 15. Germline CDR1 and CDR2: MDHEN and SYDVKM. The CDR3 totals 17 residues. The DNA of the CDR3 is TGTGCCAGCAGTCCCTTTCAGTGGAGTAGGGGGCCAGATACGCAGTATTTT. Protein sequence: CASSPFQWSRGPDTQYF. The full variable domain, rest sourced from reference TRBV28 and TRBJ2-3, is DVKVTQSSRYLVKRTGEKVFLECVQDMDHENMFWYRQDPGLGLRLIYFSYDVKMKEKGDIPEGYSVSREKKERFSLILESASTNQTSMYLCASSPFQWSRGPDTQYFGPGTRLTVL.

The rearrangement links TRBV5-6 to TRBJ2-5; D perhaps matches TRBD1 (6 bases). Between the trimmed V and J ends, which lost 4 bases and 5 bases, there was a span of 12 bases. Germline V lookup: CDR1 SGHDT, CDR2 YYEEEE. The CDR3 is made up of 13 amino acids. As DNA, the CDR3 is TGTGCCAGCAGCCCTACAGGGTTTGAGACCCAGTACTTC. Encoded protein: CASSPTGFETQYF.

This sequence joins TRBV5-5 and TRBJ1-1; the D is unclear. Trimming removed 4 bases at V and 0 bases at J, with 16 bases between. CDR1 SGHKS and CDR2 YYEKEE come from the germline V gene (reference sequence). The CDR3 is 16 amino acids. DNA of the CDR3: TGTGCCAGCAGCCGGCTACTAGGCGGTGTGAACACTGAAGCTTTCTTT. This encodes CASSRLLGGVNTEAFF.

V gene TRBV7-2 combines with J gene TRBJ2-7, with TRBD1 identical over 7 bases. Germline trimming cut 5 bases from V and 4 bases from J; bases unmatched to any gene: 5. The CDR3 has 13 residues. The germline V gene has CDR1 SGHTA and CDR2 FQGNSA. CDR3 sequence reads: CASSRQGLYEQYF. As DNA, the CDR3 is TGTGCCAGCAGCCGACAGGGATTGTACGAGCAGTACTTC.

The V and J genes are TRBV6-5 and TRBJ2-7, with D possibly TRBD2 on 6 matching bases. The CDR3 is made up of 15 amino acids. The ends were cut back, 4 bases at V and 0 bases at J, with 13 bases in the middle. Germline CDR1 is MNHEY and CDR2 is SVGAGI. CDR3 nucleotide sequence: TGTGCCAGCAGTTCCCCAGGAGGGCCCTCCTACGAGCAGTACTTC. The encoded protein is CASSSPGGPSYEQYF.

V is TRBV28 and J is TRBJ1-1; 8 bases line up with TRBD1. CDR1 is MDHEN, CDR2 SYDVKM, per germline. The CDR3 extends over 15 amino acids. J was trimmed by 2 bases and V by 4 bases; bases with no gene match: 6. The CDR3 protein is CASSSTGQGNTEAFF. CDR3 bases: TGTGCCAGCAGTTCTACCGGACAGGGTAACACTGAAGCTTTCTTT.

A note on this clone: At one of its ends the junction is not consistent with the germline gene, which may arise from a read error. CDR3 protein: CASNQKHGGGLNQPQHF. Written as DNA, the CDR3 is TGCGCCAGCAACCAAAAACATGGGGGGGGCCTTAATCAGCCCCAGCATTTT. V is TRBV4-1 and J is TRBJ1-5, with D perhaps TRBD1 (6 bases). This CDR3 spans 17 amino acids. CDR1 is MGHRA, CDR2 YSYEKL, per germline.

This clone has a single count. This chain joins TRBV9 and TRBJ2-1, with 8 positions matching TRBD1. Looked up from germline, CDR1 is SGDLS and CDR2 is YYNGEE. Germline trimming cut 1 base from V and 0 bases from J; bases unmatched to any gene: 9. The CDR3 runs 18 residues. CDR3 residues: CASSVPQGVPSSYNEQFF. Here the CDR3 DNA reads TGTGCCAGCAGCGTACCACAGGGGGTTCCAAGCTCCTACAATGAGCAGTTCTTC.